Listed below are T cell receptor beta chains from one sample, sequenced in a study of shared clonotypes between healthy human individuals. The method was immunoSEQ multiplex PCR; TCRdb's version includes in-frame clones alone and lacks a portion of them. The table has about 2.5 million clones, 85% to 95% seen once. Material: naive CD4+ T cells from PBMCs. These receptors all come from a man aged 18 to 35 in good health. Some clones in this sample may be carry-over from other donors' samples. Both conserved end residues are part of each CDR3. A D gene is named only where the DNA matches it firmly. Where a row states a size, it is once, few, many or the class of an expanded clone; other rows omit it.

clone_size | d_call | j_call | v_call | cdr3_nt | cdr3_aa
. | . | TRBJ1-1 | TRBV11-2 | TGTGCCAGCAGCTTAGGGGGGCGAACTGAAGCTTTCTTT | CASSLGGRTEAFF
few | . | TRBJ1-2 | TRBV7-3 | TGTGCCAGCAGCTCCGACGGGTATGGCTACACCTTC | CASSSDGYGYTF
. | . | TRBJ1-1 | TRBV25-1 | TGTGCCAGCAGTGAATCGGGGGAGAACACTGAAGCTTTCTTT | CASSESGENTEAFF
. | . | TRBJ2-1 | TRBV19 | TGTGCCAGTAGTATTAGCGATACCTCCTACAATGAGCAGTTCTTC | CASSISDTSYNEQFF
. | TRBD1 | TRBJ2-3 | TRBV5-1 | TGCGCCAGCAGCTCAGACAGGGGGCTAACAGATACGCAGTATTTT | CASSSDRGLTDTQYF
. | TRBD2 | TRBJ2-7 | TRBV7-9 | TGTGCCAGCAGCAATCGGGGTAGCGGGAGGTACGAGCAGTACTTC | CASSNRGSGRYEQYF
. | . | TRBJ2-3 | TRBV11-2 | TGTGCCAGCAGCTTCGGGTTTGCCAGCACAGATACGCAGTATTTT | CASSFGFASTDTQYF
. | TRBD1 | TRBJ2-7 | TRBV6-5 | TGTGCCAGCAGTCCCGGGACAGGGCGAGAGCAGTACTTC | CASSPGTGREQYF
. | TRBD1 | TRBJ2-3 | TRBV5-1 | TGCGCCAGCAGCTCCCAGACAGGGGGGGTCGCAGATACGCAGTATTTT | CASSSQTGGVADTQYF
once | . | TRBJ1-4 | TRBV18 | TGTGCCAGCTCCTGGGACGGTGGGAATGAAAAACTGTTTTTT | CASSWDGGNEKLFF
. | . | TRBJ1-1 | TRBV28 | TGTGCCAGCAGTTTACCAGGGGAGGGCATGAACACTGAAGCTTTCTTT | CASSLPGEGMNTEAFF
. | . | TRBJ2-1 | TRBV10-3 | TGTGCCACCCTCCCGACTAGAGAGCAGAACAATGAGCAGTTCTTC | CATLPTREQNNEQFF
. | . | TRBJ1-1 | TRBV19 | TGTGCCAGTAGTATTATCAGTGGTAGTACTGAAGCTTTCTTT | CASSIISGSTEAFF
. | TRBD1 | TRBJ2-7 | TRBV7-2 | TGTGCCAGCAGCTCGTACGGACAGGAGAATAACTACGAGCAGTACTTC | CASSSYGQENNYEQYF
. | . | TRBJ1-2 | TRBV4-2 | TGTGCCAGCAGCGCCCAATGGGGGGGAGGTGGCTACACCTTC | CASSAQWGGGGYTF
. | . | TRBJ2-3 | TRBV5-4 | TGTGCCAGCTCCTCGACCGGGGCTAAGGGTACGCAGTATTTT | CASSSTGAKGTQYF
. | TRBD1 | TRBJ1-3 | TRBV5-6 | TGTGCCAGCAGCTTGTTGGGACAGGGCTCTGGAAACACCATATATTTT | CASSLLGQGSGNTIYF
once | . | TRBJ1-2 | TRBV28 | TGTGCCAGCAGCTCGCAAAATGGTTCTGGCTACACCTTC | CASSSQNGSGYTF
. | TRBD1 | TRBJ2-3 | TRBV5-1 | TGCGCCAGCAGCCGGATGGGACAGAGCACAGATACGCAGTATTTT | CASSRMGQSTDTQYF
. | TRBD2 | TRBJ2-7 | TRBV7-2 | TGTGCCAGCAGGACGACTAGCGGTAAATCCTACGAGCAGTACTTC | CASRTTSGKSYEQYF
. | TRBD1 | TRBJ2-7 | TRBV15 | TGTGCCACCAGCAGAGATTTAACGGGGACAGGGAAAAGCTACGAGCAGTACTTC | CATSRDLTGTGKSYEQYF
. | . | TRBJ1-5 | TRBV6-6 | TGTGCCAGCAGTCGCTCGGGACCCGGGGGTAAGCAGCCCCAGCATTTT | CASSRSGPGGKQPQHF
. | TRBD2 | TRBJ2-3 | TRBV28 | TGTGCCAGCAAGCCGGGACTAGCGGGAGGCCCCGCGTTGGTGCGGCAGTATTTT | CASKPGLAGGPALVRQYF
once | . | TRBJ2-1 | TRBV29-1 | TGCAGCGTTGTATCTTCCGGGTCGTACCATGAGCAGTTCTTC | CSVVSSGSYHEQFF
. | . | TRBJ2-2 | TRBV5-1 | TGCGCCAGCAGCTTGGCAGCCACCGGGGAGCTGTTTTTT | CASSLAATGELFF
. | TRBD2 | TRBJ2-1 | TRBV29-1 | TGCAGCGTTGATCAGCTAGCGGGCTACAATGAGCAGTTCTTC | CSVDQLAGYNEQFF
. | . | TRBJ2-5 | TRBV27 | TGTGCCAGCAGTTTTTGGGGTGAGATCCAGTACTTC | CASSFWGEIQYF
. | . | TRBJ2-7 | TRBV21-1 | TGTGCCAGCAGCCCCCGACGGGCCGGGACAGGGTCGTACGAGCAGTACTTC | CASSPRRAGTGSYEQYF
. | TRBD2 | TRBJ2-1 | TRBV5-1 | TGCGCCAGCAGCTTGGTTCTAGCGGGAGGGGGAGAGCAGTTCTTC | CASSLVLAGGGEQFF
. | . | TRBJ2-1 | TRBV20-1 | TGCAGTGCTAGAGATCAACCGGTGCAGTTCTTC | CSARDQPVQFF
. | TRBD2 | TRBJ2-1 | TRBV28 | TGTGCCAGCACCCGGACTAGCATGCAGTTCTTC | CASTRTSMQFF
. | TRBD1 | TRBJ2-7 | TRBV10-3 | TGTGCCATCAGGGGGACAGCAGCCTCCTACGAGCAGTACTTC | CAIRGTAASYEQYF
once | . | TRBJ2-1 | TRBV11-2 | TGTGCCAGCTCTAGCGCCCGCCAAACAAATGAGCAGTTCTTC | CASSSARQTNEQFF
. | . | TRBJ2-5 | TRBV5-1 | TGCGCCAGCAGCTTGGTTCGGGGTCCCCAAGAGACCCAGTACTTC | CASSLVRGPQETQYF
. | TRBD1 | TRBJ2-1 | TRBV5-1 | TGCGCCAGCAGCCCGACTGGGGGACAGGGCAATGAGCAGTTCTTC | CASSPTGGQGNEQFF
. | . | TRBJ2-7 | TRBV10-2 | TGCGCCAGCAGTGCTCCGTCCTACGAGCAGTACTTC | CASSAPSYEQYF
. | TRBD1 | TRBJ2-3 | TRBV5-1 | TGCGCCAGCAGCCAGGGACAGGGGGCGTTAGATACGCAGTATTTT | CASSQGQGALDTQYF
once | TRBD2 | TRBJ2-3 | TRBV13 | TGTGCCAGCAGCTTCCTAGCGGGAGGTCCAGATACGCAGTATTTT | CASSFLAGGPDTQYF
. | TRBD1 | TRBJ1-1 | TRBV5-5 | TGTGCCAGCAGCAGACAGGGTCTCATGAACACTGAAGCTTTCTTT | CASSRQGLMNTEAFF
. | TRBD2 | TRBJ2-3 | TRBV29-1 | TGCAGCGCCATGGGAGCGGGAGGAGCAGATACGCAGTATTTT | CSAMGAGGADTQYF
. | . | TRBJ1-2 | TRBV9 | TGTGCCAGCAGCGTAGACTCCTTGGGCTATGGCTACACCTTC | CASSVDSLGYGYTF
. | . | TRBJ2-7 | TRBV2 | TGTGCCAGCAGTGAAGGGCAGGTTCCCTCCTACGAGCAGTACTTC | CASSEGQVPSYEQYF
. | . | TRBJ2-7 | TRBV28 | TGTGCCAGCAGTTTTGTAGGGGCTTACTACGAGCAGTACTTC | CASSFVGAYYEQYF
. | TRBD2 | TRBJ2-7 | TRBV23-1 | TGCGCCAGCAGTCACGGGGGGAACTACGAGCAGTACTTC | CASSHGGNYEQYF
once | TRBD1 | TRBJ2-7 | TRBV5-1 | TGCACCAGCAGCGCCCGACAGGGGTCCTACGAGCAGTACTTC | CTSSARQGSYEQYF
. | . | TRBJ1-4 | TRBV28 | TGTGCCAGCAGTTCTCGTTGGGATAAACTGTTTTTT | CASSSRWDKLFF
. | TRBD2 | TRBJ2-7 | TRBV28 | TGTGCCAGCGCACTAGCGGGAGGCTCCTACGAGCAGTACTTC | CASALAGGSYEQYF
. | TRBD1 | TRBJ1-2 | TRBV15 | TGTGCCACCAGCAGAGCATTCGACAGGGCGCACAGATATGGCTACACCTTC | CATSRAFDRAHRYGYTF
. | TRBD2 | TRBJ2-7 | TRBV7-9 | TGTGCCAGCAGCCGGACTAGCGGGTCCTACGAGCAGTACTTC | CASSRTSGSYEQYF
. | TRBD1 | TRBJ2-5 | TRBV11-2 | TGTGCCAGCAGCCCGGCCCCCAGGGGGTCTAAAGAGACCCAGTACTTC | CASSPAPRGSKETQYF
. | . | TRBJ1-2 | TRBV7-2 | TGTGCCAGCAGCTTAAGCTCGACTACTGATGGCTACACCTTC | CASSLSSTTDGYTF
. | . | TRBJ1-1 | TRBV7-3 | TGTGCCAGCAGCGCCTTTCGCAACCCCGGTGAAGCTTTCTTT | CASSAFRNPGEAFF